This passage covers 29 T cell receptor beta chains from one sample sequenced in a study of cytomegalovirus exposure and HLA in healthy donors. Researchers ran the PCR with 60 Vbeta and 13 Jbeta primers. Clones were sequenced by immunoSEQ multiplex PCR, and TCRdb holds only the in-frame ones, with some missing. Counted here are 120,000 or so clones, 77% occurring once; the ten biggest clones make up around 5.8%. Sequenced sample: PBMCs. All receptors derive from a man younger than 30 in good health and CMV-seropositive.

The chain has TRBV7-3 and TRBJ2-3; no clear D gene. Trimming stripped 5 bases from V and 2 bases from J, with 8 bases between. CDR1 and CDR2 from the germline V gene are SGHTA and FQGTGA. This CDR3 contains 13 residues. CDR3 in DNA: TGTGCCAGCAGCAACAGATACACAGATACGCAGTATTTT. Protein sequence: CASSNRYTDTQYF. The variable domain in full, completed from reference TRBV7-3 and TRBJ2-3, reads GAGVSQTPSNKVTEKGKYVELRCDPISGHTALYWYRQSLGQGPEFLIYFQGTGAADDSGLPNDRFFAVRPEGSVSTLKIQRTERGDSAVYLCASSNRYTDTQYFGPGTRLTVL.

The chain joins TRBV6-5 to TRBJ2-1; 11 bases align to TRBD2. From germline, CDR1 is MNHEY and CDR2 SVGAGI. The V segment lost 0 bases and the J segment 4 bases; nucleotides outside the gene matches: 2. This CDR3 spans 16 amino acids. The CDR3 loop reads CASSYSGTSGYNEQFF. As DNA, the CDR3 is TGTGCCAGCAGTTACTCCGGGACTAGCGGTTACAATGAGCAGTTCTTC.

CDR3 region: CASSEANRGGDTQYF. In nucleotides, the CDR3 is TGTGCCAGCAGTGAAGCGAACAGGGGAGGAGATACGCAGTATTTT. This sequence joins TRBV6-1 and TRBJ2-3; possible D gene TRBD1, 7 bases. Trimming removed 0 bases at V and 5 bases at J, with 12 bases between. CDR3 size: 15 residues. Germline values: CDR1 MNHNS, CDR2 SASEGT.

The genes are TRBV25-1 and TRBJ1-2; D unclear. The V and J ends lost 3 bases and 2 bases respectively, with 13 bases between them. Looked up from germline, CDR1 is MGHDK and CDR2 is SYGVNS. The CDR3 length is 15 residues. This CDR3 is CASSDTRSFNYGYTF. CDR3 sequence (DNA): TGTGCCAGCAGTGACACGAGGTCCTTCAACTATGGCTACACCTTC.

This chain joins TRBV29-1 and TRBJ2-7; D perhaps matches TRBD2 (5 bases). Germline V gene data show CDR1 as SQVTM and CDR2 as ANQGSEA. V lost 7 bases to trimming and J lost 0 bases, with 16 bases between them. This CDR3 contains 14 residues. The CDR3 bases are TGCAGCGCCATCCGCGGAGGACTCTCCTACGAGCAGTACTTC. It is translated as CSAIRGGLSYEQYF.

The chain combines TRBV7-6 with TRBJ1-4; D uncertain. This CDR3 has 18 amino acids. Trimming pared 1 base from V and 4 bases from J, leaving 19 bases between. The germline gives CDR1 SGHVS, CDR2 FNYEAQ. This CDR3 is CASSLVEVLVPRNEKLFF. CDR3 in DNA: TGTGCCAGCAGCTTAGTAGAGGTGTTGGTACCACGTAATGAAAAACTGTTTTTT.

The chain has TRBV7-6 and TRBJ2-1; the match to TRBD1 covers 9 bases. Germline V CDR1 and CDR2: SGHVS, FNYEAQ. The CDR3 covers 17 residues. V dropped 2 bases and J dropped 5; count of bases not matched to a gene: 10. DNA of the CDR3: TGTGCCAGCAGCTTACCAATATCCGGGACAGGGAACAATGAGCAGTTCTTC. It encodes CASSLPISGTGNNEQFF. Variable domain in full (rest from reference TRBV7-6 and TRBJ2-1): GAGVSQSPRYKVTKRGQDVALRCDPISGHVSLYWYRQALGQGPEFLTYFNYEAQQDKSGLPNDRFSAERPEGSISTLTIQRTEQRDSAMYRCASSLPISGTGNNEQFFGPGTRLTVL.

The sample holds a few counts of this clone. The V call is TRBV4-2, the J call TRBJ2-1; 9 nucleotides align to TRBD2. Germline V gives CDR1 LGHNA, CDR2 YNFKEQ. Trimming at V came to 0 bases and at J to 0 bases, leaving 6 bases not matched to a gene. The CDR3 totals 18 residues. This CDR3 is CASSQDTSGSSSYNEQFF. In DNA, the CDR3 is TGTGCCAGCAGCCAAGATACTAGCGGGTCGAGCTCCTACAATGAGCAGTTCTTC.

V gene TRBV19 combines with J gene TRBJ1-5; D is perhaps TRBD1 (6 bases). Germline loops: CDR1 LNHDA, CDR2 SQIVND (reference sequence). This CDR3 contains 14 residues. V was cut by 6 bases and J by 6 bases, with 15 bases left in between. The CDR3 DNA sequence: TGTGCCAGTAGCTTGTTACAGGGTTTTCAGCCCCAGCATTTT. Translated, it gives CASSLLQGFQPQHF.

The genes are TRBV9 and TRBJ2-1, with D possibly matching TRBD2 (5 bases). Between the trimmed V and J ends, which lost 4 bases and 1 base, there was a span of 12 bases. Germline CDR1 reads SGDLS; CDR2 reads YYNGEE. There are 15 residues in the CDR3. This CDR3 is CASSYTDFSYNEQFF. CDR3 DNA: TGTGCCAGCAGCTATACGGACTTTTCCTACAATGAGCAGTTCTTC.

The chain links TRBV7-8 to TRBJ2-5, with 10 bases fitting TRBD1. Germline V gives CDR1 SGHVS, CDR2 FQNEAQ. The CDR3 totals 14 residues. The trim removed 6 bases at V and 5 bases at J, leaving 6 bases unmatched. The CDR3 DNA sequence: TGTGCCAGCAGGACGACAGGGGGCAGGGAGACCCAGTACTTC. Amino acid sequence: CASRTTGGRETQYF. The full variable domain, rest sourced from reference TRBV7-8 and TRBJ2-5, is GAGVSQSPRYKVAKRGQDVALRCDPISGHVSLFWYQQALGQGPEFLTYFQNEAQLDKSGLPSDRFFAERPEGSVSTLKIQRTQQEDSAVYLCASRTTGGRETQYFGPGTRLLVL.

The V gene is TRBV15, the J gene TRBJ2-1; 7 bases agree with TRBD2. Trimming took 1 base from V and 5 from J; bases not matched to a gene: 5. The CDR3 has 15 amino acids. Germline V gives CDR1 LNHNV, CDR2 YYDKDF (reference sequence). The CDR3: CATSRGGGYDNEQFF. As DNA, the CDR3 is TGTGCCACCAGCAGAGGGGGGGGATACGACAATGAGCAGTTCTTC.

The chain couples TRBV6-1 to TRBJ1-5, with D possibly TRBD1 on 6 matching bases. The CDR3 is 15 residues long. Germline V gene data show CDR1 as MNHNS and CDR2 as SASEGT. The V end was cut by 2 bases, the J end by 2 bases, with 10 bases between. The CDR3, as DNA: TGTGCCAGCAGTGAAACAGGGTTCGGCAATCAGCCCCAGCATTTT. Its protein product is CASSETGFGNQPQHF.

Details on this clone: This sample also contains other DNA sequences that code for the same CDR3. This chain uses TRBV5-1 with TRBJ1-4; tentatively, D is TRBD1 (5 bases). This CDR3 contains 14 residues. Germline-derived CDR1 and CDR2 are SGHRS and YFSETQ. Trimming cost V 2 bases and J 0 bases, with 5 bases left between them. Here the CDR3 DNA reads TGCGCCAGCAGCTTAGGGGCAACTAATGAAAAACTGTTTTTT. Residues: CASSLGATNEKLFF.

V is TRBV25-1 and J is TRBJ2-5; TRBD2 matches at 8 bases. V shed 1 base, J shed 5 bases, and the junction held 6 bases outside the gene matches. CDR3 length: 15 amino acids. Germline V lookup: CDR1 MGHDK, CDR2 SYGVNS. CDR3 bases: TGTGCCAGCAGTGAATTTGCGGGGGGAGGGGAGACCCAGTACTTC. Translated: CASSEFAGGGETQYF.

This clone occurred once. This chain connects TRBV6-1 to TRBJ2-7; 10 nucleotides match TRBD1. The CDR3 runs to 15 residues. Germline V lookup: CDR1 MNHNS, CDR2 SASEGT. Trimming at V came to 5 bases and at J to 3 bases, leaving 7 bases not matched to a gene. CDR3 in DNA: TGTGCCAGCAGTCTAGTCGGGACAGGGGACTACGAGCAGTACTTC. Translation: CASSLVGTGDYEQYF.

The chain carries TRBV21-1 and TRBJ2-7; the table calls TRBD1, which could not be checked here. TRBV21-1 is listed as a pseudogene. This CDR3 is built from 16 residues. CDR3 nucleotides: TGTGCCAGCAGCAAATCGGGTAGTGGTACAGGCTACGAGCAGTACTTC. This codes for CASSKSGSGTGYEQYF.

This chain links TRBV7-9 with TRBJ1-1; TRBD1 matches 7 bases. The CDR3 is made up of 14 amino acids. The V gene end was trimmed by 5 bases and the J gene end by 7 bases; junction bases not matched to a gene: 10. Germline CDR1 reads SEHNR; CDR2 reads FQNEAQ (reference sequence). In DNA form, the CDR3 reads TGTGCCAGCAGCCCCCAAGGACAGGTTCATGAAGCTTTCTTT. Translation: CASSPQGQVHEAFF.

V usage is TRBV9 and J usage is TRBJ1-1; D may be TRBD1 (6 bases). V gave up 3 bases and J gave up 1 base, with 7 bases separating them. The germline V gene encodes CDR1 SGDLS and CDR2 YYNGEE. The CDR3 spans 13 residues. CDR3 protein: CASSEGQNTEAFF. DNA of the CDR3: TGTGCCAGCAGCGAGGGACAGAACACTGAAGCTTTCTTT.

The chain employs TRBV11-2 and TRBJ2-5, with 9 nucleotides matching TRBD1. This CDR3 has 15 residues. Germline CDR1 reads SGHAT; CDR2 reads FQNNGV. J lost 5 bases, V lost 5 bases, and 9 bases had no gene match. This chain's CDR3 is CASSPVTGGMETQYF. As DNA, the CDR3 is TGTGCCAGCAGCCCCGTTACAGGGGGCATGGAGACCCAGTACTTC.

This chain links TRBV19 with TRBJ1-3; 8 positions match TRBD1. V was pared by 5 bases and J by 2 bases, with 11 bases of the junction left unmatched. Germline V gene lookup returns CDR1 LNHDA and CDR2 SQIVND (reference sequence). The CDR3 sequence is 17 residues long. The CDR3 DNA is TGTGCCAGTAGTTATCCCCCGGACAGGGAAACTGGAAACACCATATATTTT. Protein sequence: CASSYPPDRETGNTIYF.

V is TRBV25-1 and J is TRBJ1-2, with TRBD1 identical over 9 bases. With 9 bases clipped from V and 8 bases from J, the junction kept 10 bases outside the gene matches. The germline V gene encodes CDR1 MGHDK and CDR2 SYGVNS. CDR3 length equals 13 residues. The CDR3 DNA sequence: TGTGCCAGTGGGGACAGGGTAAAGAACGGCTACACCTTC. This translates into CASGDRVKNGYTF.

V usage is TRBV18 and J usage is TRBJ2-5; TRBD2 is a possible D gene (6 bases). Germline assignment: CDR1 KGHSH and CDR2 LQKENI. The CDR3 loop spans 14 amino acids. The V end lost 4 bases, the J end lost 4 bases, and 13 bases lay between the germline ends. CDR3 nucleotides: TGTGCCAGCTCACTCCGGGACTCGGGAGAGACCCAGTACTTC. It yields the protein CASSLRDSGETQYF. Combining the CDR3 with reference TRBV18 and TRBJ2-5 gives the whole variable domain NAGVMQNPRHLVRRRGQEARLRCSPMKGHSHVYWYRQLPEEGLKFMVYLQKENIIDESGMPKERFSAEFPKEGPSILRIQQVVRGDSAAYFCASSLRDSGETQYFGPGTRLLVL.

The gene calls are TRBV9 and TRBJ1-1; D gene ambiguous. V gave up 4 bases and J gave up 11 bases, with 12 bases separating them. Per the germline V gene, CDR1 is SGDLS and CDR2 is YYNGEE. The CDR3 spans 11 residues. CDR3 bases: TGTGCCAGCAGCCCGCTGGTTGAGGCTTTCTTT. The encoded protein is CASSPLVEAFF. Combining the CDR3 with reference TRBV9 and TRBJ1-1 gives the whole variable domain DSGVTQTPKHLITATGQRVTLRCSPRSGDLSVYWYQQSLDQGLQFLIQYYNGEERAKGNILERFSAQQFPDLHSELNLSSLELGDSALYFCASSPLVEAFFGQGTRLTVV.

This clone was counted a few times. The V gene is TRBV6-6, the J gene TRBJ2-2, with a tentative D call TRBD2 (5 bases). With 4 bases removed from V and 3 bases from J, the gap between germline ends came to 15 bases. The CDR3 is made up of 16 amino acids. Germline CDR1 reads MNHNY; CDR2 reads SVGAGI (reference sequence). CDR3 sequence: CASSWGRLPYTGELFF. The CDR3 region has the DNA TGTGCCAGCAGTTGGGGTAGACTACCTTACACCGGGGAGCTGTTTTTT.

The chain couples TRBV27 to TRBJ2-7, with TRBD2 identical over 8 bases. V trimming: 5 bases; J trimming: 2 bases; junction bases outside the gene matches: 8. Germline CDR1 reads MNHEY; CDR2 reads SMNVEV (reference sequence). This CDR3 comprises 15 residues. Written as DNA, the CDR3 is TGTGCCAGCAGTGTAGATAGCGGGATAACCTACGAGCAGTACTTC. This gives the protein CASSVDSGITYEQYF.

The chain joins TRBV2 to TRBJ2-7; 7 nucleotides line up with TRBD1. The CDR3 has 16 residues. Trimming at V came to 3 bases and at J to 0 bases, leaving 8 bases not matched to a gene. Germline-derived CDR1 and CDR2 are SNHLY and FYNNEI. The CDR3 here is CASSEFRDRASYEQYF. The CDR3, as DNA: TGTGCCAGCAGTGAGTTTCGAGACAGGGCCTCCTACGAGCAGTACTTC.

The rearrangement uses TRBV11-2 and TRBJ2-5; tentative D call: TRBD1 (5 bases). V dropped 5 bases and J dropped 4 bases, with 20 bases sitting between them. Per germline, CDR1 SGHAT and CDR2 FQNNGV. The CDR3 loop spans 16 amino acids. CDR3 coding DNA: TGTGCCAGCAGCCGTGGGTCAGGGAATCGAGGAGAGACCCAGTACTTC. Amino acids: CASSRGSGNRGETQYF.

The V and J genes are TRBV5-1 and TRBJ1-2, with D possibly being TRBD1 (6 bases). With 5 bases removed from V and 4 bases from J, the gap between germline ends came to 12 bases. This CDR3 spans 13 amino acids. Per the germline V gene, CDR1 is SGHRS and CDR2 is YFSETQ. CDR3 DNA sequence: TGCGCCAGCAGTCGGGGGGCCGGCTATGGCTACACCTTC. Encoded protein: CASSRGAGYGYTF.